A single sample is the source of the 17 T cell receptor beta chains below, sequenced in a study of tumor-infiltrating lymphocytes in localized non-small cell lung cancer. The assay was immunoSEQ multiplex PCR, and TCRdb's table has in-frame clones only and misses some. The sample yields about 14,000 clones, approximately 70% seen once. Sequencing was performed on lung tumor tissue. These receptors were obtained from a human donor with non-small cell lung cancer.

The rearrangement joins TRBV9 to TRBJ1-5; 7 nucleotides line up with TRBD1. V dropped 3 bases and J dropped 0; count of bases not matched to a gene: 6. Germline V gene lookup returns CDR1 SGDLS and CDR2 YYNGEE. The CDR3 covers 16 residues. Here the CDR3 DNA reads TGTGCCAGCAGCGCAGGGCAGGGGGTTAGCAATCAGCCCCAGCATTTT. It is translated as CASSAGQGVSNQPQHF. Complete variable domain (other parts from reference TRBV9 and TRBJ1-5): DSGVTQTPKHLITATGQRVTLRCSPRSGDLSVYWYQQSLDQGLQFLIQYYNGEERAKGNILERFSAQQFPDLHSELNLSSLELGDSALYFCASSAGQGVSNQPQHFGDGTRLSIL.

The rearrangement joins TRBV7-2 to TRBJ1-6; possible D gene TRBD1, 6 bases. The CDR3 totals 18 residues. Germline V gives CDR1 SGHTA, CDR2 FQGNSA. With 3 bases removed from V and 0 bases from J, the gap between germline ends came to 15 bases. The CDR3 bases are TGTGCCAGCAGCTTCGGCGGGGGGCCAAGCTCCTATAATTCACCCCTCCACTTT. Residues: CASSFGGGPSSYNSPLHF.

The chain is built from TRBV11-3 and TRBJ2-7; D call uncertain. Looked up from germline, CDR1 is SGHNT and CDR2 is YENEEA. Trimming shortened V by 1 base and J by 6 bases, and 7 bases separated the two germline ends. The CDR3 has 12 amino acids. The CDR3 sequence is CASSLVLFEQYF. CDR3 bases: TGTGCCAGCAGCTTAGTGCTGTTCGAGCAGTACTTC.

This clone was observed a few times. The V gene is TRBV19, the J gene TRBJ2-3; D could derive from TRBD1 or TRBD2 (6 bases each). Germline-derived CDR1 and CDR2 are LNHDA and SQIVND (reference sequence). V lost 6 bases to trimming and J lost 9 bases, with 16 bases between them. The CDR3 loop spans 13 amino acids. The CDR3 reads CASSPERGRTQYF. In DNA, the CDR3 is TGTGCCAGTAGCCCCGAAAGGGGGAGGACGCAGTATTTT.

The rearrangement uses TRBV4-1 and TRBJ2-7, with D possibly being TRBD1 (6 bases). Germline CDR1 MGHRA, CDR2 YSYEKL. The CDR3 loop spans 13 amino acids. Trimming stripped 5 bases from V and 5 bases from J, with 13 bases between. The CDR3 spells CASSTGFNDEQYF. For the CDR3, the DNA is TGCGCCAGCAGCACAGGGTTCAACGACGAGCAGTACTTC.

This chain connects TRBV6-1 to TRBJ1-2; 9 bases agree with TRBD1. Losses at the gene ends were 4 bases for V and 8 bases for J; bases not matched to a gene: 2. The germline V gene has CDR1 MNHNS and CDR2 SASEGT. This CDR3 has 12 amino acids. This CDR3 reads CASSGGTGGYTF. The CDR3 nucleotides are TGTGCCAGCAGTGGCGGGACAGGGGGCTACACCTTC.

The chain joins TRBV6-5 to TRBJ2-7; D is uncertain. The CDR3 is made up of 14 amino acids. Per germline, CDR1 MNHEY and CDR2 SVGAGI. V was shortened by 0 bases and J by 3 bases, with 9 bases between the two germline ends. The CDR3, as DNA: TGTGCCAGCAGTTACTCGATAGCTAGCTACGAGCAGTACTTC. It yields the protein CASSYSIASYEQYF.

The CDR3 DNA is TGTGCCAGCAGTTTACCCCCGACAGGGTCCGATCAGCCCCAGCATTTT. It codes for CASSLPPTGSDQPQHF. This chain uses TRBV28 with TRBJ1-5, with 7 bases fitting TRBD1. J was trimmed by 5 bases and V by 2 bases; bases with no gene match: 9. Germline V lookup: CDR1 MDHEN, CDR2 SYDVKM. The CDR3 loop spans 16 amino acids.

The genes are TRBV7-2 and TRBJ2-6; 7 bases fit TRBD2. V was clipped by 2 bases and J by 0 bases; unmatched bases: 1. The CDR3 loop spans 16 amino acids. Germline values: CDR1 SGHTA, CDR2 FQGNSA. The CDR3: CASSLSGGSGANVLTF. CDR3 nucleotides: TGTGCCAGCAGCTTATCGGGAGGCTCTGGGGCCAACGTCCTGACTTTC.

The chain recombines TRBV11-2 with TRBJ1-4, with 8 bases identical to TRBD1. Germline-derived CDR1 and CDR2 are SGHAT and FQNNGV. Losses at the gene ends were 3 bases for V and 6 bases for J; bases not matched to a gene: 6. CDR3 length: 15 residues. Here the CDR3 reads CASSLSDRGYEKLFF. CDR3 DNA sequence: TGTGCCAGCAGCTTGTCCGACAGGGGATATGAAAAACTGTTTTTT.

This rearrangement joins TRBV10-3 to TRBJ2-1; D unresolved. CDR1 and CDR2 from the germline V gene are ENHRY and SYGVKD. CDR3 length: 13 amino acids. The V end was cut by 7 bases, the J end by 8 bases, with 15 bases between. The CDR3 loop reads CAIKETPGHEQFF. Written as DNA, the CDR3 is TGTGCCATCAAGGAGACGCCTGGGCATGAGCAGTTCTTC.

The CDR3 loop is CASSGGLAGDYNEQFF. The CDR3 coding sequence is TGTGCCAGCAGCGGAGGACTAGCGGGGGACTACAATGAGCAGTTCTTC. J is TRBJ2-1 and V is TRBV9; 13 nucleotides match TRBD2. The V gene's germline CDR1 is SGDLS and CDR2 YYNGEE. This CDR3 has 16 residues. Trimming took 3 bases from V and 3 from J; bases not matched to a gene: 3.

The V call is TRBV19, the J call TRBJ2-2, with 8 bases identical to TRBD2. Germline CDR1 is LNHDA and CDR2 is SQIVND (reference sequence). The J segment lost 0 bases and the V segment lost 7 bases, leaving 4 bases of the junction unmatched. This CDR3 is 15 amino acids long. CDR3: CASTRSGTNTGELFF. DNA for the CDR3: TGTGCCAGTACCCGTAGCGGGACGAACACCGGGGAGCTGTTTTTT.

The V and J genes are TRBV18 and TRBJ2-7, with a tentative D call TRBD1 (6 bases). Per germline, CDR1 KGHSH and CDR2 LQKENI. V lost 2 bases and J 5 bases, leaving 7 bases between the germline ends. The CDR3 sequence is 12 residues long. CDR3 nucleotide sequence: TGTGCCAGCTCACCATCAGGGGACGAGCAGTACTTC. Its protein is CASSPSGDEQYF.

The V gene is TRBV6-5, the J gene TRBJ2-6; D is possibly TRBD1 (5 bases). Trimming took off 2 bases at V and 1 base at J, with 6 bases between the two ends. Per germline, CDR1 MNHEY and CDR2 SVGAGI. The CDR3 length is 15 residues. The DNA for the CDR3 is TGTGCCAGCAGTTACGACAGTTCTGGGGCCAACGTCCTGACTTTC. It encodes CASSYDSSGANVLTF.

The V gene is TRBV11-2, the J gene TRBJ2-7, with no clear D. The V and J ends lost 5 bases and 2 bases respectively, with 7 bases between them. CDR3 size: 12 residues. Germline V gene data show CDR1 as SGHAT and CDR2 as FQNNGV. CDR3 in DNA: TGTGCCAGCAGCGTTCCGACCTACGAGCAGTACTTC. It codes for CASSVPTYEQYF.

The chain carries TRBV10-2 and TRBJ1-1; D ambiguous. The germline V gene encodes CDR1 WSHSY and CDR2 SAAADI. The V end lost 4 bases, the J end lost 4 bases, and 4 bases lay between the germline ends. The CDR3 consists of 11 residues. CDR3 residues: CASSAPTEAFF. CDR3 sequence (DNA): TGCGCCAGCAGTGCCCCCACTGAAGCTTTCTTT.